This T cell receptor beta chain was recovered during a study of blood T cell repertoires in COVID-19. The overall study: Some COVID-19 samples were acute and others convalescent; all came from the United States, Italy and Spain. Sources were T cells, B-cell-depleted T cells, or PBMCs; the material itself was cDNA or gDNA.

CDR3 size: 13 residues. CDR1 is SNHLY, CDR2 FYNNEI, per germline. Trimming took 3 bases from V and 7 from J; bases not matched to a gene: 5. In the authors' workflow: Reference gene primer amplification yielded estimated nucleated cell counts. Produced via immunoSEQ multiplex PCR; TCRdb's table is partial and in-frame only. The D gene and trimming were derived from the DNA, and the V and J assignments and clone size from that table. This sample has some 220,000 clones, with around 80% found just once. Sequences were obtained from peripheral blood. This receptor was obtained from a woman aged 80 or older with active or convalescent COVID-19. The V and J genes are TRBV2 and TRBJ2-5; 7 bases match TRBD2. CDR3 protein: CASSEVGEGTQYF. The CDR3 region has the DNA TGTGCCAGCAGTGAGGTGGGGGAGGGGACCCAGTACTTC.